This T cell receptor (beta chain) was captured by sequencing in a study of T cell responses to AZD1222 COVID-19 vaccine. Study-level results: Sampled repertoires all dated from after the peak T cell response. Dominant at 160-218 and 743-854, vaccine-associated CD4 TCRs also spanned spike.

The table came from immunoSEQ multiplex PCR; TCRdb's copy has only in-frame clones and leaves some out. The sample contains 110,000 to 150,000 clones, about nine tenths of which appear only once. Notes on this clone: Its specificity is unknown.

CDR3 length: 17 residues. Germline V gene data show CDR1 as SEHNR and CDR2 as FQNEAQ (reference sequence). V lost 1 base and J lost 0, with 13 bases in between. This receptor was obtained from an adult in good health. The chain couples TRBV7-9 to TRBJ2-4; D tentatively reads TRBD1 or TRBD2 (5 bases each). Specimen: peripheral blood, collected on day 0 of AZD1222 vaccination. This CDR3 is CASSLGWGSLAKNIQYF. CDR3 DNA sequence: TGTGCCAGCAGCTTAGGCTGGGGGAGTCTAGCCAAAAACATTCAGTACTTC.